The 5 T cell receptor beta chains given below trace back to one sample, sequenced in a study of blood T cell repertoires in COVID-19. Produced via immunoSEQ multiplex PCR; TCRdb's table is partial and in-frame only. The data show more than 250,000 clones, with approximately 82% seen just once and 5% held by the top ten. The source material was PBMCs or T cells enriched from blood (not recorded which). Receptors originate from a man aged 40-50 years who had been exposed to COVID-19.

The V call is TRBV7-9, the J call TRBJ1-1, with TRBD1 matching 10 bases. This CDR3 is 14 amino acids long. The V gene's germline CDR1 is SEHNR and CDR2 FQNEAQ (reference sequence). The ends lost 1 base at V and 6 bases at J; junction bases unmatched: 2. The CDR3 loop is CASSLGGQGPEAFF. For the CDR3, the DNA is TGTGCCAGCAGCTTAGGGGGACAGGGGCCTGAAGCTTTCTTT. The full variable domain, in which reference TRBV7-9 and TRBJ1-1 provide the parts outside the CDR3, is DTGVSQNPRHKITKRGQNVTFRCDPISEHNRLYWYRQTLGQGPEFLTYFQNEAQLEKSRLLSDRFSAERPKGSFSTLEIQRTEQGDSAMYLCASSLGGQGPEAFFGQGTRLTVV.

This clone was seen only a few times. The J gene is TRBJ2-2, the V gene TRBV7-9; D gene uncertain. This CDR3 has 17 amino acids. V dropped 2 bases and J dropped 7 bases, with 20 bases sitting between them. The germline V gene has CDR1 SEHNR and CDR2 FQNEAQ (reference sequence). The CDR3 loop is CASSLTALGFAIGELFF. In DNA form, the CDR3 reads TGTGCCAGCAGCTTAACGGCACTGGGCTTTGCGATCGGGGAGCTGTTTTTT.

The J gene is TRBJ1-1, the V gene TRBV6-5, with D unresolved. CDR1 MNHEY and CDR2 SVGAGI come from the germline V gene. The CDR3 sequence is 14 residues long. V was shortened by 4 bases and J by 0 bases, with 9 bases between the two germline ends. CDR3 sequence: CASSFSVLNTEAFF. The CDR3 DNA follows: TGTGCCAGCAGTTTTTCCGTATTGAACACTGAAGCTTTCTTT.

V usage is TRBV7-2 and J usage is TRBJ2-3, with 12 bases fitting TRBD1. V shed 5 bases, J shed 7 bases, and the junction held 16 bases outside the gene matches. The CDR3 is made up of 18 amino acids. Per the germline V gene, CDR1 is SGHTA and CDR2 is FQGNSA. CDR3 loop: CASSPTPFGTGGRNTQYF. DNA of the CDR3: TGTGCCAGCAGCCCTACACCGTTCGGGACAGGGGGCCGAAATACGCAGTATTTT.

This sequence joins TRBV7-3 and TRBJ1-1; the D is unclear. This CDR3 contains 14 residues. Trimming shortened V by 2 bases and J by 0 bases, and 7 bases separated the two germline ends. Germline V lookup: CDR1 SGHTA, CDR2 FQGTGA. CDR3 protein: CASSLGQMNTEAFF. CDR3 DNA: TGTGCCAGCAGCTTAGGGCAGATGAACACTGAAGCTTTCTTT.